Shown below are 21 T cell receptor beta chains from a single sample sequenced in a study of regulatory dendritic cells for organ transplantation. CFSE-labeled sorted T cells met regulatory or mature dendritic cells for less than 6 days. Sequencing used immunoSEQ multiplex PCR; TCRdb keeps in-frame clones, though not all of them. The table lists roughly 9,300 clones, approximately 80% of them singletons, with 2.5% to 3% in the top ten. These receptors' targets are unknown. Sequencing was done on a sample of memory CD4+ T cells from blood cultured with dendritic cells. Documented subset: CD45RO+ memory T cells. These receptors were taken from a human donor in good health.

V is TRBV4-3 and J is TRBJ2-7, with TRBD2 identical over 9 bases. CDR1 LGHNA and CDR2 YSLEER come from the germline V gene. The CDR3 length is 17 residues. J was trimmed by 0 bases and V by 1 base; bases with no gene match: 7. CDR3 in DNA: TGCGCCAGCAGCCAAGGGGCTCTAGCGGGGAGCTCCTACGAGCAGTACTTC. This sequence encodes CASSQGALAGSSYEQYF.

The chain links TRBV19 to TRBJ2-5; the match to TRBD2 covers 7 bases. V was pared by 8 bases and J by 5 bases, with 5 bases of the junction left unmatched. The CDR3 covers 12 residues. Germline V gene sequence: CDR1 LNHDA, CDR2 SQIVND (reference sequence). The CDR3: CASGRVGETQYF. The CDR3 DNA reads TGTGCCAGTGGGAGGGTCGGCGAGACCCAGTACTTC.

The chain employs TRBV30 and TRBJ2-7; the D gene is possibly TRBD2 (5 bases). V lost 1 base and J 0 bases, leaving 10 bases between the germline ends. The CDR3 is 14 amino acids. Germline V gives CDR1 GTSNPN, CDR2 SVGIG (reference sequence). The CDR3 is CAWSGATSSYEQYF. DNA for the CDR3: TGTGCCTGGAGTGGAGCTACTAGCTCCTACGAGCAGTACTTC.

The CDR3 spells CASSSGPGNQETQYF. The CDR3 DNA sequence: TGCGCCAGCAGTTCGGGTCCCGGTAATCAAGAGACCCAGTACTTC. The gene calls are TRBV10-1 and TRBJ2-5; D uncertain. The CDR3 covers 15 residues. The germline CDR1 and CDR2 sequences are WNHNN and SYGVQD (reference sequence). V was pared by 5 bases and J by 2 bases, with 15 bases between.

This clone was counted between two and nine times. The rearrangement links TRBV19 to TRBJ1-5; D is ambiguous. The CDR3 consists of 16 residues. The germline V gene has CDR1 LNHDA and CDR2 SQIVND (reference sequence). V shed 1 base and J shed 2 bases, with 12 bases lying between them. For the CDR3, the DNA is TGTGCCAGTAGTATAGGAGGAGGATGGGGCAATCAGCCCCAGCATTTT. Translated: CASSIGGGWGNQPQHF.

The V gene is TRBV18, the J gene TRBJ2-3, with 10 bases lining up with TRBD1. Germline CDR1 is KGHSH and CDR2 is LQKENI. The CDR3 is 14 amino acids. Trimming cost V 6 bases and J 4 bases; bases outside gene matches: 4. CDR3 loop: CASSRQGASDTQYF. The CDR3 DNA reads as TGTGCCAGCTCGCGACAGGGGGCCTCAGATACGCAGTATTTT.

The V gene is TRBV25-1, the J gene TRBJ2-2; 11 bases fit TRBD2. Germline CDR1 and CDR2: MGHDK and SYGVNS. V lost 4 bases and J lost 5; bases outside the gene matches: 0. The CDR3 consists of 14 residues. The DNA for the CDR3 is TGTGCCAGCAGTGGGACTAGCGGGACCGGGGAGCTGTTTTTT. Amino acid sequence: CASSGTSGTGELFF.

This clone was seen more than once but under ten times. This chain joins TRBV11-2 and TRBJ1-1; 9 bases align to TRBD1. V trimming: 5 bases; J trimming: 0 bases; junction bases outside the gene matches: 10. Germline V lookup: CDR1 SGHAT, CDR2 FQNNGV. This CDR3 is 17 amino acids long. The CDR3 spells CASSADRGGPMNTEAFF. CDR3 in DNA: TGTGCCAGCAGCGCCGACAGGGGGGGACCCATGAACACTGAAGCTTTCTTT.

V gene TRBV27 combines with J gene TRBJ1-5; 10 bases fit TRBD1. The CDR3 is 14 residues long. Germline V gene data show CDR1 as MNHEY and CDR2 as SMNVEV (reference sequence). The J segment lost 4 bases and the V segment lost 3 bases, leaving 0 bases of the junction unmatched. The CDR3 DNA is TGTGCCAGCAGTTTGGGACAGGGGAATCAGCCCCAGCATTTT. Residues: CASSLGQGNQPQHF.

Only one count was recorded for this clone. The J gene is TRBJ1-1, the V gene TRBV9, with a tentative D call TRBD1 (5 bases). Per germline, CDR1 SGDLS and CDR2 YYNGEE. The CDR3 loop spans 13 amino acids. V was pared by 4 bases and J by 10 bases, with 17 bases between. CDR3 amino acids: CASSRGLRDRAFF. The CDR3 bases are TGTGCCAGCAGCCGAGGCCTCCGGGACCGAGCTTTCTTT.

This clone appeared a few times. This chain joins TRBV18 and TRBJ2-4; D is possibly TRBD2 (5 bases). The CDR3 has 11 residues. Looked up from germline, CDR1 is KGHSH and CDR2 is LQKENI. V was trimmed by 5 bases and J by 10 bases, leaving 9 bases between them. The CDR3: CASSSSGIQYF. CDR3 sequence (DNA): TGTGCCAGCTCATCAAGCGGTATTCAGTACTTC.

The chain carries TRBV25-1 and TRBJ1-4; D not certain. The CDR3 loop spans 15 amino acids. In germline, CDR1 is MGHDK, CDR2 SYGVNS. V lost 3 bases, J lost 6 bases, and 14 bases lay in between. The DNA for the CDR3 is TGTGCCAGCAGTGACGTCGGGGTATCCGATGAAAAACTGTTTTTT. This codes for CASSDVGVSDEKLFF.

The gene calls are TRBV7-2 and TRBJ1-3, with D hard to call. Germline assignment: CDR1 SGHTA and CDR2 FQGNSA. Trimming left V 3 bases short and J 7 bases short, with 7 bases between. CDR3 length: 12 residues. CDR3 nucleotides: TGTGCCAGCAGCTTCGATACGAACACCATATATTTT. Protein sequence: CASSFDTNTIYF.

The V and J genes are TRBV20-1 and TRBJ1-5; unclear D gene. CDR1 is DFQATT, CDR2 SNEGSKA, per germline (reference sequence). CDR3 length: 11 residues. V was clipped by 3 bases and J by 9 bases, with 9 bases between them. The DNA of the CDR3 is TGCAGTGCTAGTTCTCAAGGGCCCCAGCATTTT. Translated, it gives CSASSQGPQHF.

This chain uses TRBV28 with TRBJ2-5; D is unresolved. The CDR3 loop spans 13 amino acids. Trimming cost V 5 bases and J 4 bases, with 11 bases left between them. The germline V gene has CDR1 MDHEN and CDR2 SYDVKM. The CDR3 protein is CASSQNTRETQYF. The CDR3 coding sequence is TGTGCCAGCAGTCAAAATACGAGAGAGACCCAGTACTTC. The whole variable domain, filled in from reference TRBV28 and TRBJ2-5, reads DVKVTQSSRYLVKRTGEKVFLECVQDMDHENMFWYRQDPGLGLRLIYFSYDVKMKEKGDIPEGYSVSREKKERFSLILESASTNQTSMYLCASSQNTRETQYFGPGTRLLVL.

V and J are TRBV7-6 and TRBJ2-5, with 7 bases that match TRBD2. This CDR3 spans 15 amino acids. Germline CDR1 SGHVS, CDR2 FNYEAQ. The junction had 9 bases not matched to a gene; V was cut back by 3 bases and J by 5 bases. The CDR3 region is CASSFGRSKGETQYF. Written as DNA, the CDR3 is TGTGCCAGCAGCTTCGGGAGGTCTAAAGGGGAGACCCAGTACTTC.

The chain carries TRBV6-6 and TRBJ1-1, with a tentative D call TRBD1 (5 bases). Germline CDR1 and CDR2: MNHNY and SVGAGI (reference sequence). The CDR3 totals 12 residues. The V gene lost 4 bases and the J gene lost 8 bases, with 11 bases spanning the gap. The DNA for the CDR3 is TGTGCCAGCAGTTTACGGGGCAGGGAAGCTTTCTTT. Translating gives CASSLRGREAFF.

CDR3 nucleotide sequence: TGTGCCAGCAGCTTAGGAGGGCCGTCCTACGAGCAGTACTTC. It is translated as CASSLGGPSYEQYF. The chain has TRBV7-8 and TRBJ2-7, with a possible D match to TRBD2 (5 bases). This CDR3 spans 14 amino acids. Germline CDR1 SGHVS, CDR2 FQNEAQ. Trimming removed 1 base from V and 1 base from J, with 8 bases in between.

This clone turned up a few times. V usage is TRBV18 and J usage is TRBJ1-1; TRBD1 aligns across 7 bases. CDR3 length: 12 amino acids. Germline V CDR1 and CDR2: KGHSH, LQKENI. V gave up 6 bases and J gave up 3 bases; unmatched junction bases: 1. DNA of the CDR3: TGTGCCAGCTCCAGGGGGGACACTGAAGCTTTCTTT. Residues: CASSRGDTEAFF.

The sample holds a few counts of this clone. V usage is TRBV6-6 and J usage is TRBJ1-5; TRBD1 aligns across 7 bases. Germline CDR1 reads MNHNY; CDR2 reads SVGAGI (reference sequence). The CDR3 is 15 residues long. Trimming removed 8 bases from V and 4 bases from J; junction bases left unmatched: 11. The CDR3 loop is CASFGQGGFNQPQHF. The DNA for the CDR3 is TGTGCCAGCTTCGGGCAGGGGGGCTTTAATCAGCCCCAGCATTTT.

The gene calls are TRBV6-5 and TRBJ2-7, with 7 bases that match TRBD1. Germline lookup yields CDR1 MNHEY and CDR2 SVGAGI. J lost 3 bases, V lost 9 bases, and 8 bases had no gene match. The CDR3 covers 13 residues. The CDR3 loop is CASQTGNRYEQYF. The CDR3 DNA reads as TGTGCCAGTCAGACAGGGAACCGCTACGAGCAGTACTTC.